This passage covers 29 T cell receptor beta chains from one sample sequenced in a study of cytomegalovirus exposure and HLA in healthy donors. Assay: immunoSEQ multiplex PCR; the TCRdb copy retains only in-frame clones and omits some. The table has about 130,000 clones, about 88% seen once. Sequencing input: PBMCs. Every receptor here comes from a woman aged 18-29 years in good health and CMV-seronegative.

The chain links TRBV7-7 to TRBJ2-7, with 11 bases matching TRBD2. J gave up 7 bases and V 5 bases, and 10 bases lay outside the gene matches. Germline assignment: CDR1 SSHAT and CDR2 FNYEAQ (reference sequence). The CDR3 covers 15 residues. In nucleotides, the CDR3 is TGTGCCAGCAGCCCCGCCGGGCTAGCGGGAGGTGAGCAGTACTTC. As protein: CASSPAGLAGGEQYF.

This sequence joins TRBV4-1 and TRBJ2-3; 7 positions agree with TRBD1. CDR3 length: 15 amino acids. Germline-derived CDR1 and CDR2 are MGHRA and YSYEKL. V lost 1 base to trimming and J lost 4 bases; unmatched junction nucleotides: 5. Here the CDR3 DNA reads TGCGCCAGCAGCCAAGTTTGGCAGGGGGCAGATACGCAGTATTTT. As protein: CASSQVWQGADTQYF.

This chain joins TRBV9 and TRBJ1-4; 7 bases agree with TRBD1. CDR3 length: 14 amino acids. Losses at the gene ends were 3 bases for V and 4 bases for J; bases not matched to a gene: 3. From germline, CDR1 is SGDLS and CDR2 YYNGEE. For the CDR3, the DNA is TGTGCCAGCAGCGCTTGGGACAGTAATGAAAAACTGTTTTTT. As protein: CASSAWDSNEKLFF.

The chain uses TRBV11-2 and TRBJ1-2, with 8 bases that match TRBD1. CDR3 length: 15 amino acids. Looked up from germline, CDR1 is SGHAT and CDR2 is FQNNGV. V shed 5 bases, J shed 6 bases, and the junction held 11 bases outside the gene matches. CDR3 in amino acids: CASSPRTGPTHGYTF. In DNA form, the CDR3 reads TGTGCCAGCAGCCCTCGGACAGGGCCGACCCATGGCTACACCTTC.

The V call is TRBV2, the J call TRBJ2-7, with D maybe TRBD1 (5 bases). The CDR3 sequence is 15 residues long. The germline V and J ends were trimmed by 8 bases and 3 bases, with 20 bases remaining between them. The germline V gene has CDR1 SNHLY and CDR2 FYNNEI. CDR3 residues: CASLKLGRKGYEQYV. CDR3 bases: TGTGCCAGCCTAAAGTTGGGGCGGAAGGGCTACGAGCAGTACGTC.

The chain has TRBV28 and TRBJ1-5; maybe TRBD1 (6 bases). The CDR3 spans 13 residues. Trimming stripped 7 bases from V and 3 bases from J, with 10 bases between. The germline CDR1 and CDR2 sequences are MDHEN and SYDVKM. CDR3 protein: CASMQGLNQPQHF. The CDR3 DNA is TGTGCCAGCATGCAGGGGCTCAATCAGCCCCAGCATTTT.

The J gene is TRBJ1-6, the V gene TRBV5-6; D remains unclear. V was cut by 1 base and J by 0 bases, with 8 bases left in between. Germline CDR1 and CDR2: SGHDT and YYEEEE. The CDR3 sequence is 16 residues long. CDR3 DNA: TGTGCCAGCAGCTTGTCTGGCAGCTCCTATAATTCACCCCTCCACTTT. Translating gives CASSLSGSSYNSPLHF.

This chain links TRBV28 with TRBJ2-7; 7 nucleotides match TRBD1. The V and J ends lost 4 bases and 6 bases, in that order; junction bases with no gene match: 6. Looked up from germline, CDR1 is MDHEN and CDR2 is SYDVKM. The CDR3 loop spans 13 amino acids. In DNA form, the CDR3 reads TGTGCCAGCAGTTCGACAGGGATAGGCGAGCAGTACGTC. It specifies CASSSTGIGEQYV.

The chain has TRBV6-5 and TRBJ2-1, with D possibly being TRBD2 (5 bases). Germline V lookup: CDR1 MNHEY, CDR2 SVGAGI. This CDR3 has 16 amino acids. The germline V and J ends were trimmed by 3 bases and 0 bases, with 12 bases remaining between them. The CDR3 protein is CASSYGGLSSYNEQFF. In nucleotides, the CDR3 is TGTGCCAGCAGTTATGGCGGGTTGAGCTCCTACAATGAGCAGTTCTTC.

The V call is TRBV19, the J call TRBJ1-1; D gene uncertain. The CDR3 is 16 residues long. Between the trimmed V and J ends, which lost 0 bases and 5 bases, there was a span of 16 bases. Germline CDR1 is LNHDA and CDR2 is SQIVND (reference sequence). DNA of the CDR3: TGTGCCAGTAGTATAGATGTCCTACGGTTTCGAACTGAAGCTTTCTTT. Residues: CASSIDVLRFRTEAFF.

The chain employs TRBV18 and TRBJ2-5; 13 bases map to TRBD2. CDR1 KGHSH and CDR2 LQKENI come from the germline V gene. V was clipped by 3 bases and J by 10 bases; unmatched bases: 11. This CDR3 is built from 16 residues. The CDR3 protein is CASSPNRLAGGRDQYF. In nucleotides, the CDR3 is TGTGCCAGCTCACCCAATAGACTAGCGGGAGGTAGGGACCAGTACTTC.

This clone showed up just once. The chain employs TRBV6-5 and TRBJ1-1, with 7 nucleotides matching TRBD1. This CDR3 has 15 amino acids. V gave up 2 bases and J gave up 3 bases; unmatched junction bases: 6. From germline, CDR1 is MNHEY and CDR2 SVGAGI. CDR3 sequence (DNA): TGTGCCAGCAGTTACCGGGGACAGCTCTACACTGAAGCTTTCTTT. This codes for CASSYRGQLYTEAFF.

This clone occurred a few times. The gene calls are TRBV7-9 and TRBJ1-5; D is unresolved. Germline V gene sequence: CDR1 SEHNR, CDR2 FQNEAQ (reference sequence). V was cut by 1 base and J by 1 base, with 5 bases left in between. This CDR3 has 14 amino acids. The CDR3 DNA is TGTGCCAGCAGCTTAGGGCAGAGCAATCAGCCCCAGCATTTT. It translates to CASSLGQSNQPQHF.

The chain combines TRBV11-2 with TRBJ2-7, with TRBD2 matching 7 bases. This CDR3 has 14 amino acids. CDR1 SGHAT and CDR2 FQNNGV come from the germline V gene. The ends lost 6 bases at V and 10 bases at J; junction bases unmatched: 15. CDR3 coding DNA: TGTGCCAGCAGTCGATTATGGGGGGGAGGAAATCAGTACGTC. This codes for CASSRLWGGGNQYV.

J is TRBJ2-3 and V is TRBV27; 7 positions match TRBD2. CDR1 is MNHEY, CDR2 SMNVEV, per germline (reference sequence). The V gene end was trimmed by 7 bases and the J gene end by 1 base; junction bases not matched to a gene: 11. The CDR3 covers 16 residues. The CDR3 loop is CASTRTYGGGTDTQYF. The DNA for the CDR3 is TGTGCCAGCACCAGAACTTATGGGGGGGGCACAGATACGCAGTATTTT.

The gene calls are TRBV28 and TRBJ1-2; a weak D match, TRBD1 (6 bases). The CDR3 covers 15 residues. Per the germline V gene, CDR1 is MDHEN and CDR2 is SYDVKM. The ends were cut back, 2 bases at V and 4 bases at J, with 14 bases in the middle. The CDR3 DNA follows: TGTGCCAGCAGTTTACCGGACAGACTATTCTATGGCTACACCTTC. Protein sequence: CASSLPDRLFYGYTF.

The V call is TRBV2, the J call TRBJ2-3; a possible D gene is TRBD1 (6 bases). The CDR3 is 13 amino acids. The V gene lost 10 bases and the J gene lost 2 bases, with 13 bases spanning the gap. The germline CDR1 and CDR2 sequences are SNHLY and FYNNEI. The CDR3 DNA reads TGTGCCACCCATGGACAGCCCACAGATACGCAGTATTTT. Translating it yields CATHGQPTDTQYF.

The rearrangement uses TRBV28 and TRBJ2-7, with a tentative D call TRBD2 (5 bases). Trimming removed 7 bases at V and 3 bases at J, with 19 bases between. The germline CDR1 and CDR2 sequences are MDHEN and SYDVKM. This CDR3 has 15 residues. The CDR3 DNA follows: TGTGCCAGCATCACAGCAAGAGGGTACCGCTACGAGCAGTACTTC. This translates into CASITARGYRYEQYF.

The chain carries TRBV28 and TRBJ1-5; TRBD1 agrees at 9 bases. The CDR3 sequence is 13 residues long. With V trimmed by 0 bases and J by 15 bases, 6 bases remained unmatched. Germline V gene lookup returns CDR1 MDHEN and CDR2 SYDVKM. The CDR3 coding sequence is TGTGCCAGCAGTTTATGGGGACAGGGCGGGAGGCATTTT. Translation: CASSLWGQGGRHF. Using reference TRBV28 and TRBJ1-5 for the parts outside the CDR3, the full variable domain is DVKVTQSSRYLVKRTGEKVFLECVQDMDHENMFWYRQDPGLGLRLIYFSYDVKMKEKGDIPEGYSVSREKKERFSLILESASTNQTSMYLCASSLWGQGGRHFGDGTRLSIL.

V and J are TRBV18 and TRBJ2-2; tentatively, D is TRBD2 (6 bases). The germline V gene has CDR1 KGHSH and CDR2 LQKENI. The CDR3 contains 13 residues. V was shortened by 6 bases and J by 4 bases, with 9 bases between the two germline ends. The CDR3, as DNA: TGTGCCAGCTCGGGTAGCGGCACCGGGGAGCTGTTTTTT. This encodes CASSGSGTGELFF.

J is TRBJ2-1 and V is TRBV18; 10 bases are shared with TRBD2. The CDR3 has 17 residues. V shed 3 bases and J 6 bases; nucleotides not matched to a gene: 11. Germline V CDR1 and CDR2: KGHSH, LQKENI. The CDR3 loop is CASSPGWLAGVFNEQFF. In DNA form, the CDR3 reads TGTGCCAGCTCACCTGGGTGGCTAGCGGGAGTCTTCAATGAGCAGTTCTTC.

The V and J genes are TRBV19 and TRBJ2-7; D uncertain. Trimming shortened V by 2 bases and J by 2 bases, and 7 bases separated the two germline ends. Germline V gene data show CDR1 as LNHDA and CDR2 as SQIVND (reference sequence). The CDR3 runs to 13 residues. The CDR3 nucleotides are TGTGCCAGTAGTATAAACAGAGCCTACGAGCAGTACTTC. Protein product: CASSINRAYEQYF.

The V call is TRBV29-1, the J call TRBJ1-1; 7 bases agree with TRBD1. CDR1 is SQVTM and CDR2 is ANQGSEA in the germline V gene. The CDR3 has 15 amino acids. With V trimmed by 7 bases and J by 4 bases, 15 bases remained unmatched. In DNA form, the CDR3 reads TGCAGCGGGCTGGGCGAAAAGGGGGCGGGCACTGAAGCTTTCTTT. It is translated as CSGLGEKGAGTEAFF.

The chain couples TRBV20-1 to TRBJ1-2; D gene ambiguous. CDR3 length equals 11 residues. Germline V gene sequence: CDR1 DFQATT, CDR2 SNEGSKA (reference sequence). Deletions cut 6 bases from V and 7 bases from J, with 12 bases between. CDR3: CSAYRFPGYTF. DNA for the CDR3: TGCAGTGCCTACAGATTTCCTGGCTACACCTTC.

The chain employs TRBV28 and TRBJ1-6; TRBD1 agrees at 7 bases. V shed 2 bases, J shed 5 bases, and the junction held 3 bases outside the gene matches. The germline V gene has CDR1 MDHEN and CDR2 SYDVKM. This CDR3 is built from 15 residues. CDR3 region: CASSLPTGHNSPLHF. Written as DNA, the CDR3 is TGTGCCAGCAGTTTACCGACAGGGCATAATTCACCCCTCCACTTT.

V is TRBV5-1 and J is TRBJ2-1; 10 bases are shared with TRBD2. Per germline, CDR1 SGHRS and CDR2 YFSETQ. There are 17 residues in the CDR3. After removal of 4 bases from V and 1 base from J, the junction contained 8 bases not matched to a gene. The CDR3 region is CASSLSGGALSYNEQFF. The CDR3 coding sequence is TGCGCCAGCAGCCTCAGCGGGGGGGCCCTTTCCTACAATGAGCAGTTCTTC.

The genes are TRBV5-4 and TRBJ1-2; TRBD1 matches at 9 bases. Per the germline V gene, CDR1 is SGHNT and CDR2 is YYREEE (reference sequence). CDR3 size: 14 residues. V lost 4 bases, J lost 8 bases, and 9 bases stayed unmatched. CDR3 sequence (DNA): TGTGCCAGCAGCCCCCGGGACAGGGTCGGGGGCTACACCTTC. Amino acids: CASSPRDRVGGYTF.

The chain joins TRBV5-1 to TRBJ2-2, with D possibly TRBD1 on 5 matching bases. This CDR3 contains 17 residues. Trimming took 1 base from V and 1 from J, leaving 14 bases between them. Germline CDR1 is SGHRS and CDR2 is YFSETQ. This CDR3 is CASSLLVLTENTGELFF. CDR3 coding DNA: TGCGCCAGCAGCTTGCTCGTCCTGACAGAGAACACCGGGGAGCTGTTTTTT.

This clone has a handful of counts. CDR3: CASSLFGQVDGYTF. In nucleotides, the CDR3 is TGTGCCAGCAGCTTATTCGGCCAGGTCGATGGCTACACCTTC. The chain couples TRBV7-9 to TRBJ1-2, with D uncertain. V was pared by 2 bases and J by 6 bases, with 13 bases between. CDR3 size: 14 residues. The V gene's germline CDR1 is SEHNR and CDR2 FQNEAQ (reference sequence).